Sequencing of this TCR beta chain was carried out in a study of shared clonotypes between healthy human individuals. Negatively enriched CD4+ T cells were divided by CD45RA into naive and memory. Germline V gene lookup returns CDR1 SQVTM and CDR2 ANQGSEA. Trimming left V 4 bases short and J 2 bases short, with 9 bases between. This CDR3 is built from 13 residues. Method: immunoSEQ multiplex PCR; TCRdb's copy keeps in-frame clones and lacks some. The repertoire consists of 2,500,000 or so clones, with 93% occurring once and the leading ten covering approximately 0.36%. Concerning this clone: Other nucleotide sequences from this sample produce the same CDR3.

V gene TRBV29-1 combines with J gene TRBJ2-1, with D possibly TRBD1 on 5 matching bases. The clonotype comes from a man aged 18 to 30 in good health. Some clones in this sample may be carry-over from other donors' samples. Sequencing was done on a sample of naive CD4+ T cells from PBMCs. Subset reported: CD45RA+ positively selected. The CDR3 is CSVGQGTYNEQFF. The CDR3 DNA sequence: TGCAGCGTTGGCCAGGGAACCTACAATGAGCAGTTCTTC.